Below, 15 T cell receptor beta chains from the same sample are listed, as sequenced in a study of T-cell memory formation after mild COVID-19 (dated by TCRdb to about 2021). Library preparation employed 5' RACE. This sample was sequenced with an Illumina NovaSeq 6000. In-frame beta chains were kept once TCRdb had trimmed the public reads at Q25 with fastp and called clones with MiXCR. Rows are unified per CDR3 protein, each entry keeping the most common DNA and genes. Here the sample has 450,000 to 650,000 distinct CDR3 sequences; about a sixth occur a single time. In total, the top ten clones hold around 12% of the sample. The specimen sequenced was PBMCs or a T cell subset sorted from them (not recorded which). These receptors were taken from an adult woman who had mild COVID-19 (a few samples of this study predate the infection). The sample titles of this study are shuffled in the database, so cell type and time point are left out; the donor was told from shared clones.

The chain employs TRBV2 and TRBJ1-2; D might be TRBD1 (5 bases). Looked up from germline, CDR1 is SNHLY and CDR2 is FYNNEI. The CDR3 has 12 residues. The germline V and J ends were trimmed by 7 bases and 5 bases, with 11 bases remaining between them. CDR3 sequence: CASTRGWYGYTF. The CDR3 coding sequence is TGTGCCAGCACCCGGGGCTGGTATGGCTACACCTTC.

This clonotype was recorded at least ten times. This rearrangement joins TRBV7-9 to TRBJ2-3; D ambiguous. Between the trimmed V and J ends, which lost 4 bases and 6 bases, there was a span of 11 bases. The CDR3 covers 13 residues. The V gene's germline CDR1 is SEHNR and CDR2 FQNEAQ (reference sequence). Here the CDR3 DNA reads TGTGCCAGCAGCTATTTTAAAGAGGATACGCAGTATTTT. It yields the protein CASSYFKEDTQYF.

This chain connects TRBV15 to TRBJ2-5; D is ambiguous. The V gene's germline CDR1 is LNHNV and CDR2 YYDKDF (reference sequence). Between the trimmed V and J ends, which lost 0 bases and 1 base, there was a span of 9 bases. CDR3 length: 15 residues. In DNA, the CDR3 is TGTGCCACCAGCAGAGACGGGCAGCTCCAAGAGACCCAGTACTTC. Amino acid sequence: CATSRDGQLQETQYF.

This clonotype was seen a few times. The genes are TRBV19 and TRBJ2-7; 7 bases are shared with TRBD1. Per the germline V gene, CDR1 is LNHDA and CDR2 is SQIVND (reference sequence). The CDR3 loop spans 15 amino acids. After removal of 7 bases from V and 0 bases from J, the junction contained 9 bases not matched to a gene. The CDR3 nucleotides are TGTGCCAGTAACACCGGGACAGTGGGCTCCTACGAGCAGTACTTC. This codes for CASNTGTVGSYEQYF.

The chain links TRBV4-3 to TRBJ2-1, with 7 bases identical to TRBD2. Germline CDR1 reads LGHNA; CDR2 reads YSLEER. This CDR3 has 15 amino acids. With V trimmed by 6 bases and J by 3 bases, 8 bases remained unmatched. The CDR3 loop is CASSSETSSYNEQFF. In DNA form, the CDR3 reads TGCGCCAGCAGTTCTGAGACTAGCAGCTACAATGAGCAGTTCTTC.

This clonotype has just one count. The chain couples TRBV12-3 or TRBV12-4 to TRBJ2-1; D unclear. The V end was cut by 5 bases, the J end by 3 bases, with 11 bases between. The CDR3 has 14 amino acids. CDR3 loop: CASSRKLLYNEQFF. Written as DNA, the CDR3 is TGTGCCAGCAGTCGGAAACTCCTCTACAATGAGCAGTTCTTC.

This clonotype was seen repeatedly, ten times or more. The chain has TRBV28 and TRBJ2-7, with D hard to call. In germline, CDR1 is MDHEN, CDR2 SYDVKM. V shed 2 bases and J shed 0 bases, with 11 bases lying between them. The CDR3 is made up of 15 amino acids. This CDR3 reads CASSLVVGDSYEQYF. CDR3 DNA: TGTGCCAGCAGTTTAGTAGTCGGCGACTCCTACGAGCAGTACTTC.

This clonotype appeared a few times. The gene calls are TRBV18 and TRBJ1-1; tentative D call: TRBD1 (5 bases). Germline CDR1 reads KGHSH; CDR2 reads LQKENI. With 3 bases removed from V and 0 bases from J, the gap between germline ends came to 8 bases. The CDR3 sequence is 14 residues long. The CDR3 region has the DNA TGTGCCAGCTCACCCGGACATTTGAACACTGAAGCTTTCTTT. Protein sequence: CASSPGHLNTEAFF.

J is TRBJ1-2 and V is TRBV20-1; no clear D gene. The CDR3 loop spans 13 amino acids. The V end lost 1 base, the J end lost 5 bases, and 11 bases lay between the germline ends. From germline, CDR1 is DFQATT and CDR2 SNEGSKA (reference sequence). CDR3 bases: TGCAGTGCTAGAGCTACTCACGGATATGGCTACACCTTC. It translates to CSARATHGYGYTF.

At least ten counts were recorded for this clonotype. This chain connects TRBV12-3 or TRBV12-4 to TRBJ2-3; D could derive from TRBD1 or TRBD2 (5 bases each). Trimming pared 7 bases from V and 2 bases from J, leaving 10 bases between. The CDR3 has 13 amino acids. Written as DNA, the CDR3 is TGTGCCAGCACGGGGACCAACACAGATACGCAGTATTTT. This translates into CASTGTNTDTQYF.

This clonotype was seen ten or more times. The CDR3 region has the DNA TGTGCCATCAGTCCGTCGGGCGGGACCTACAATGAGCAGTTCTTC. Translated: CAISPSGGTYNEQFF. The V and J genes are TRBV10-3 and TRBJ2-1, with TRBD2 as a possible D gene (6 bases). The CDR3 length is 15 residues. Trimming pared 5 bases from V and 2 bases from J, leaving 13 bases between. Germline V gene data show CDR1 as ENHRY and CDR2 as SYGVKD.

This clonotype has more than one count but fewer than ten. The V and J genes are TRBV5-4 and TRBJ1-1; no reliable D call. This CDR3 contains 14 residues. Deletions cut 4 bases from V and 5 bases from J, with 15 bases between. CDR1 is SGHNT, CDR2 YYREEE, per germline (reference sequence). The CDR3 coding sequence is TGTGCCAGCAGCCAGGACCGGTGGGCAACTGAAGCTTTCTTT. This gives the protein CASSQDRWATEAFF.

This clonotype turned up a few times. This sequence joins TRBV29-1 and TRBJ1-2; 7 bases match TRBD1. The junction had 10 bases not matched to a gene; V was cut back by 7 bases and J by 8 bases. The CDR3 extends over 12 amino acids. Germline V CDR1 and CDR2: SQVTM, ANQGSEA. The CDR3, as DNA: TGCAGCGCCCTACTAGGACAGGCCGGCTACACCTTC. Protein product: CSALLGQAGYTF.

The CDR3 DNA is TGTGCCAGCAGCTTAGATCTGATGGATAGCGGGTACACTGAAGCTTTCTTT. It translates to CASSLDLMDSGYTEAFF. V and J are TRBV11-3 and TRBJ1-1; D unresolved. The V gene lost 0 bases and the J gene lost 3 bases, with 17 bases spanning the gap. The CDR3 consists of 17 residues. Germline V gene sequence: CDR1 SGHNT, CDR2 YENEEA.

This chain links TRBV14 with TRBJ2-3, with 10 bases matching TRBD1. Trimming cost V 5 bases and J 4 bases; bases outside gene matches: 0. Germline CDR1 reads SGHDN; CDR2 reads FVKESK. The CDR3 runs 13 residues. In DNA, the CDR3 is TGTGCCAGCAGCGGGACAGGGGCAGATACGCAGTATTTT. This translates into CASSGTGADTQYF.